Presented here are 32 T cell receptor beta chains from one specimen sequenced in a study of blood T cell repertoires in COVID-19. Measured with immunoSEQ multiplex PCR; TCRdb has only the in-frame clones, and not every one. The sample contains roughly 150,000 clones, about four fifths of which appear only once. The specimen was peripheral blood. These receptors all come from a woman older than 75 with acute or convalescent COVID-19.

The genes are TRBV9 and TRBJ1-2; D is unclear. This CDR3 is 16 amino acids long. The V gene's germline CDR1 is SGDLS and CDR2 YYNGEE. The V gene lost 3 bases and the J gene lost 3 bases, with 18 bases spanning the gap. CDR3 nucleotide sequence: TGTGCCAGCAGCGGCGGAGTTGCGCGGCCTCACTATGGCTACACCTTC. It codes for CASSGGVARPHYGYTF.

The gene calls are TRBV5-1 and TRBJ2-5; 12 bases match TRBD2. The V and J ends lost 4 bases and 5 bases, in that order; junction bases with no gene match: 9. The CDR3 contains 16 residues. Germline loops: CDR1 SGHRS, CDR2 YFSETQ. The CDR3 reads CASSLRTSGVSETQYF. The CDR3 DNA sequence: TGCGCCAGCAGCCTACGGACTAGCGGGGTCTCTGAGACCCAGTACTTC.

The chain employs TRBV4-3 and TRBJ1-4; D uncertain. Germline V gene lookup returns CDR1 LGHNA and CDR2 YSLEER. CDR3 length equals 17 residues. V was cut by 0 bases and J by 0 bases, with 11 bases left in between. CDR3 sequence reads: CASSQDSTGTTNEKLFF. The CDR3 region has the DNA TGCGCCAGCAGCCAAGATTCTACTGGTACAACTAATGAAAAACTGTTTTTT.

The CDR3 bases are TGCGCCAGCAGGGGACAAGGGGGCGGGGAGCTGTTTTTT. It codes for CASRGQGGGELFF. The J gene is TRBJ2-2, the V gene TRBV10-2; TRBD1 is a possible D gene (6 bases). CDR3 length: 13 residues. From germline, CDR1 is WSHSY and CDR2 SAAADI. V was cut by 6 bases and J by 7 bases, with 12 bases left in between.

The chain has TRBV15 and TRBJ1-5, with 10 bases identical to TRBD1. This CDR3 is 17 amino acids long. Germline trimming cut 1 base from V and 1 base from J; bases unmatched to any gene: 4. Germline CDR1 and CDR2: LNHNV and YYDKDF (reference sequence). The CDR3 is CATSRGGQGESNQPQHF. CDR3 nucleotides: TGTGCCACCAGCAGAGGCGGACAGGGGGAGAGCAATCAGCCCCAGCATTTT.

This clone showed up just once. The chain has TRBV18 and TRBJ1-3; a possible D gene is TRBD1 (6 bases). Germline CDR1 reads KGHSH; CDR2 reads LQKENI. The V and J ends lost 3 bases and 3 bases respectively, with 12 bases between them. This CDR3 contains 15 residues. The DNA for the CDR3 is TGTGCCAGCTCACCGTACAGGGAAGGTGGAAACACCATATATTTT. Translated, it gives CASSPYREGGNTIYF.

The chain couples TRBV5-3 to TRBJ2-1; tentative D call: TRBD2 (6 bases). TRBV5-3 belongs to the ORF category, with a function that is uncertain. This CDR3 contains 15 residues. V lost 6 bases and J lost 2, with 15 bases in between. CDR3 coding DNA: TGTGCCAGAATTCAACCGGGAGAACCCTACAATGAGCAGTTCTTC. This codes for CARIQPGEPYNEQFF.

The chain links TRBV25-1 to TRBJ2-1, with D possibly being TRBD1 (6 bases). The CDR3 covers 13 residues. V lost 5 bases, J lost 8 bases, and 13 bases lay in between. Germline V gives CDR1 MGHDK, CDR2 SYGVNS. CDR3 nucleotide sequence: TGTGCCAGCAGTAGGGACATTCTTGATGAGCAGTTCTTC. Translated: CASSRDILDEQFF.

The chain couples TRBV5-1 to TRBJ2-5; perhaps TRBD2 as D (6 bases). The length of the CDR3 is 16 residues. Trimming cost V 6 bases and J 5 bases, with 23 bases left between them. Per the germline V gene, CDR1 is SGHRS and CDR2 is YFSETQ. The CDR3 sequence: CASIESPSVLGETQYF. The CDR3, as DNA: TGCGCCAGCATCGAGAGTCCTAGCGTCCTTGGGGAGACCCAGTACTTC. Variable domain in full (rest from reference TRBV5-1 and TRBJ2-5): KAGVTQTPRYLIKTRGQQVTLSCSPISGHRSVSWYQQTPGQGLQFLFEYFSETQRNKGNFPGRFSGRQFSNSRSEMNVSTLELGDSALYLCASIESPSVLGETQYFGPGTRLLVL.

The chain joins TRBV18 to TRBJ2-3; 8 bases map to TRBD2. The junction had 9 bases not matched to a gene; V was cut back by 6 bases and J by 1 base. The germline CDR1 and CDR2 sequences are KGHSH and LQKENI. This CDR3 contains 16 residues. CDR3 sequence (DNA): TGTGCCAGCTCGCTCTTGAGGCGGGAGGGCACAGATACGCAGTATTTT. Its translation: CASSLLRREGTDTQYF.

The J gene is TRBJ2-6, the V gene TRBV9; tentatively, D is TRBD1 (5 bases). Trimming took off 3 bases at V and 0 bases at J, with 7 bases between the two ends. The germline V gene encodes CDR1 SGDLS and CDR2 YYNGEE. CDR3 length equals 15 residues. The CDR3 spells CASSEQDSGANVLTF. Here the CDR3 DNA reads TGTGCCAGCAGCGAACAGGACTCTGGGGCCAACGTCCTGACTTTC.

This chain uses TRBV5-8 with TRBJ1-4; the D is unclear. The CDR3 totals 15 residues. Germline CDR1 SGHTS, CDR2 YDEGEE. Trimming took off 3 bases at V and 1 base at J, with 10 bases between the two ends. The chain's CDR3 is CASSSPGRTNEKLFF. CDR3 nucleotides: TGTGCCAGCAGCTCGCCTGGTAGAACTAATGAAAAACTGTTTTTT.

This chain connects TRBV5-1 to TRBJ2-1; possible D gene TRBD2, 5 bases. Germline loops: CDR1 SGHRS, CDR2 YFSETQ. This CDR3 spans 15 amino acids. Trimming took 1 base from V and 2 from J, leaving 10 bases between them. This CDR3 reads CASSLRSDTYNEQFF. For the CDR3, the DNA is TGCGCCAGCAGCTTGCGTAGCGATACCTACAATGAGCAGTTCTTC. The full variable domain, rest sourced from reference TRBV5-1 and TRBJ2-1, is KAGVTQTPRYLIKTRGQQVTLSCSPISGHRSVSWYQQTPGQGLQFLFEYFSETQRNKGNFPGRFSGRQFSNSRSEMNVSTLELGDSALYLCASSLRSDTYNEQFFGPGTRLTVL.

The chain recombines TRBV28 with TRBJ2-3; 7 nucleotides match TRBD1. CDR1 MDHEN and CDR2 SYDVKM come from the germline V gene. The CDR3 sequence is 17 residues long. V gave up 5 bases and J gave up 4 bases; unmatched junction bases: 15. The CDR3 reads CASSAPPGTERSDTQYF. CDR3 nucleotides: TGTGCCAGCAGTGCACCCCCCGGGACAGAGAGGTCAGATACGCAGTATTTT.

The chain links TRBV4-2 to TRBJ1-3; D might be TRBD1 (5 bases). In germline, CDR1 is LGHNA, CDR2 YNFKEQ. V gave up 2 bases and J gave up 0 bases, with 11 bases separating them. The CDR3 is made up of 16 amino acids. This CDR3 is CASSQSRAFSGNTIYF. In DNA form, the CDR3 reads TGTGCCAGCAGCCAATCCAGGGCGTTCTCTGGAAACACCATATATTTT.

V is TRBV6-2 or TRBV6-3 and J is TRBJ2-6; tentatively, D is TRBD1 (6 bases). The CDR3 spans 16 residues. Germline V CDR1 and CDR2: MNHEY, SVGEGT. V gave up 5 bases and J gave up 0 bases, with 11 bases separating them. CDR3 region: CASSPTGSSGANVLTF. For the CDR3, the DNA is TGTGCCAGCAGTCCGACAGGCAGCTCTGGGGCCAACGTCCTGACTTTC.

The CDR3 is CASSFQGKTQYF. CDR3 in DNA: TGTGCCAGCAGTTTTCAGGGAAAGACCCAGTACTTC. This chain connects TRBV6-2 or TRBV6-3 to TRBJ2-5, with a possible D match to TRBD1 (5 bases). V lost 4 bases and J 6 bases, leaving 9 bases between the germline ends. The CDR3 contains 12 residues. The germline CDR1 and CDR2 sequences are MNHEY and SVGEGT.

This clone was detected a few times. The rearrangement links TRBV7-2 to TRBJ1-1; D may be TRBD1 (6 bases). V gave up 2 bases and J gave up 3 bases, with 7 bases separating them. The CDR3 runs 13 residues. CDR1 is SGHTA, CDR2 FQGNSA, per germline. The CDR3 here is CASSLNRDTEAFF. DNA of the CDR3: TGTGCCAGCAGCTTAAACAGGGACACTGAAGCTTTCTTT.

The chain carries TRBV15 and TRBJ1-3; 9 bases match TRBD1. This CDR3 contains 17 residues. Per the germline V gene, CDR1 is LNHNV and CDR2 is YYDKDF (reference sequence). J was trimmed by 4 bases and V by 2 bases; bases with no gene match: 9. The CDR3 DNA follows: TGTGCCACCAGCAGATCCTCCACAGGGGGCATCGGAAACACCATATATTTT. It is translated as CATSRSSTGGIGNTIYF. Drawing the rest from reference TRBV15 and TRBJ1-3, the complete variable domain is DAMVIQNPRYQVTQFGKPVTLSCSQTLNHNVMYWYQQKSSQAPKLLFHYYDKDFNNEADTPDNFQSRRPNTSFCFLDIRSPGLGDTAMYLCATSRSSTGGIGNTIYFGEGSWLTVV.

This chain links TRBV24-1 with TRBJ2-3, with 10 bases lining up with TRBD2. This CDR3 comprises 15 residues. Germline V gene lookup returns CDR1 KGHDR and CDR2 SFDVKD. Losses at the gene ends were 1 base for V and 7 bases for J; bases not matched to a gene: 4. The CDR3 sequence is CATSDFASGGYTQYF. In DNA, the CDR3 is TGTGCCACCAGTGATTTCGCTAGCGGGGGATATACGCAGTATTTT.

This clone was counted once. The chain couples TRBV6-5 to TRBJ2-5; a weak D match, TRBD2 (7 bases). CDR1 is MNHEY and CDR2 is SVGAGI in the germline V gene. The V end was cut by 5 bases, the J end by 4 bases, with 11 bases between. CDR3 length: 13 amino acids. CDR3 nucleotides: TGTGCCAGCAGTCGTGGGGGGGCAGAGACCCAGTACTTC. Its translation: CASSRGGAETQYF.

This sequence joins TRBV30 and TRBJ1-1; TRBD1 is a possible D gene (5 bases). CDR3 length: 15 amino acids. Germline assignment: CDR1 GTSNPN and CDR2 SVGIG (reference sequence). Trimming shortened V by 1 base and J by 1 base, and 13 bases separated the two germline ends. The CDR3 DNA reads as TGTGCCTGGAGTGGCGGGGACTCCTGGAACACTGAAGCTTTCTTT. Encoded protein: CAWSGGDSWNTEAFF.

The chain couples TRBV6-5 to TRBJ2-7, with D perhaps matching TRBD2 (6 bases). This CDR3 region has 14 residues. The germline V gene encodes CDR1 MNHEY and CDR2 SVGAGI. Deletions cut 3 bases from V and 5 bases from J, with 14 bases between. The CDR3 reads CASSYLLGGDEQYF. As DNA, the CDR3 is TGTGCCAGCAGTTATCTCCTAGGAGGGGACGAGCAGTACTTC.

The chain employs TRBV11-2 and TRBJ2-4; D perhaps matches TRBD1 (7 bases). CDR1 SGHAT and CDR2 FQNNGV come from the germline V gene. Trimming removed 5 bases at V and 0 bases at J, with 17 bases between. The CDR3 length is 17 residues. The CDR3 sequence is CASSARTGDLAKNIQYF. CDR3 DNA: TGTGCCAGCAGCGCTCGTACAGGGGACTTAGCCAAAAACATTCAGTACTTC. The full variable domain, with the rest looked up from reference TRBV11-2 and TRBJ2-4, is EAGVAQSPRYKIIEKRQSVAFWCNPISGHATLYWYQQILGQGPKLLIQFQNNGVVDDSQLPKDRFSAERLKGVDSTLKIQPAKLEDSAVYLCASSARTGDLAKNIQYFGAGTRLSVL.

This chain uses TRBV6-2 or TRBV6-3 with TRBJ2-1; TRBD2 agrees at 8 bases. Germline-derived CDR1 and CDR2 are MNHEY and SVGEGT. Unmatched junction bases numbered 16, after V lost 0 bases and J lost 12 bases. This CDR3 has 17 residues. CDR3 nucleotide sequence: TGTGCCAGCAGTTACTCAGCTCGGAGCGGGAGTGGAGAGGCGCAGTTCTTC. It encodes CASSYSARSGSGEAQFF.

This chain connects TRBV7-9 to TRBJ2-7; 7 nucleotides align to TRBD1. CDR1 is SEHNR and CDR2 is FQNEAQ in the germline V gene (reference sequence). Trimming at V came to 0 bases and at J to 2 bases, leaving 10 bases not matched to a gene. CDR3 length: 17 amino acids. The CDR3 here is CASSLAFEDRNTYEQYF. CDR3 bases: TGTGCCAGCAGCTTAGCCTTCGAGGACAGGAACACCTACGAGCAGTACTTC.

This clone was detected once. The genes are TRBV28 and TRBJ2-7; possibly TRBD1 for D (5 bases). Trimming took off 5 bases at V and 6 bases at J, with 20 bases between the two ends. CDR1 is MDHEN, CDR2 SYDVKM, per germline. This CDR3 contains 15 residues. CDR3 residues: CASSPTDRKGPEQYF. CDR3 coding DNA: TGTGCCAGCAGTCCAACCGACAGAAAAGGGCCCGAGCAGTACTTC.

This chain connects TRBV3-1 (or the pseudogene TRBV3-2) to TRBJ2-3, with 12 bases that match TRBD2. After removal of 0 bases from V and 4 bases from J, the junction contained 5 bases not matched to a gene. CDR3 length equals 17 residues. The germline V gene encodes CDR1 LGHDT and CDR2 YNNKEL (reference sequence). The CDR3 protein is CASSQERLAGAADTQYF. The DNA for the CDR3 is TGTGCCAGCAGCCAAGAACGACTAGCGGGGGCTGCAGATACGCAGTATTTT.

The V gene is TRBV20-1, the J gene TRBJ2-4; no definite D call. The CDR3 is made up of 13 amino acids. Germline V CDR1 and CDR2: DFQATT, SNEGSKA (reference sequence). The V gene lost 3 bases and the J gene lost 0 bases, with 6 bases spanning the gap. Written as DNA, the CDR3 is TGCAGTGCTAGTTCATTAGCCAAAAACATTCAGTACTTC. It is translated as CSASSLAKNIQYF.

The V and J genes are TRBV29-1 and TRBJ2-7; 8 nucleotides match TRBD1. V lost 5 bases and J lost 3; bases outside the gene matches: 6. CDR3 length equals 13 residues. From germline, CDR1 is SQVTM and CDR2 ANQGSEA. CDR3 in amino acids: CSVLGQGGYEQYF. In nucleotides, the CDR3 is TGCAGCGTTCTTGGACAGGGAGGCTACGAGCAGTACTTC.

The chain combines TRBV25-1 with TRBJ2-7; D may be TRBD2 (6 bases). The CDR3 has 15 amino acids. In germline, CDR1 is MGHDK, CDR2 SYGVNS. Trimming cost V 1 base and J 4 bases, with 14 bases left between them. The CDR3 DNA reads TGTGCCAGCAGTGAATTCGGGGGTTCCTCTTACGAGCAGTACTTC. It specifies CASSEFGGSSYEQYF.

The chain recombines TRBV5-5 with TRBJ1-6; the D gene is possibly TRBD1 (6 bases). Germline V gives CDR1 SGHKS, CDR2 YYEKEE (reference sequence). V was trimmed by 0 bases and J by 7 bases, leaving 11 bases between them. This CDR3 comprises 15 residues. CDR3 residues: CASSLGVGGNSPLHF. The DNA of the CDR3 is TGTGCCAGCAGCTTGGGGGTAGGGGGAAATTCACCCCTCCACTTT.